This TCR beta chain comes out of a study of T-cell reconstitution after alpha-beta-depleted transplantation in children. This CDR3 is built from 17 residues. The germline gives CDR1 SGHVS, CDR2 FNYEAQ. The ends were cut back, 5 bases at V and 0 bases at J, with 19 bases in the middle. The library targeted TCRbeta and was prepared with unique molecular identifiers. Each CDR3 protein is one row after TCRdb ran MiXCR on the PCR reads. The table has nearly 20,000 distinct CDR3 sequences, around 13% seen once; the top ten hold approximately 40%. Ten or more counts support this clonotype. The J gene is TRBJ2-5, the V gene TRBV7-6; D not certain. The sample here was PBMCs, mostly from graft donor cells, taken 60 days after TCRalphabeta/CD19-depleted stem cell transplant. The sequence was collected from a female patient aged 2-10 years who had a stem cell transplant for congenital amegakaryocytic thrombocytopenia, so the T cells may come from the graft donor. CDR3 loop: CASSPRRANRYQETQYF. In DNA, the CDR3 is TGTGCCAGCAGCCCCAGACGGGCCAACAGATACCAAGAGACCCAGTACTTC.